Listed below are T cell receptor beta chains from one sample, sequenced in a study of blood T cell repertoires in COVID-19. Using immunoSEQ multiplex PCR, the repertoire was profiled, and TCRdb retains in-frame clones only, with some absent. The repertoire holds around 110,000 clones, with 75% to 90% as singletons. The sample was peripheral blood. Receptors originate from a man aged 25-45 years with acute or convalescent COVID-19. CDR3s include the opening cysteine and the closing phenylalanine or tryptophan. Each record gives: CDR3 protein, CDR3 DNA, J gene, clone size, V gene, D gene. D genes are given only for firm matches. Only some rows state a clone size, as once, few, many or a class for expanded clones.

CDR3aa: CASSQVAGSGNQPQHF
CDR3nt: TGCGCCAGCAGCCAAGTCGCGGGGTCTGGCAATCAGCCCCAGCATTTT
j_gene: TRBJ1-5
abundance: NA
v_gene: TRBV4-1
d_gene: NA

CDR3aa: CASSLARENTGELFF
CDR3nt: TGCGCCAGCAGCTTGGCCAGGGAGAACACCGGGGAGCTGTTTTTT
j_gene: TRBJ2-2
abundance: NA
v_gene: TRBV5-1
d_gene: NA

CDR3aa: CASTPTRTSGVDEQFF
CDR3nt: TGTGCCAGCACCCCAACACGGACTAGTGGAGTGGATGAGCAGTTCTTC
j_gene: TRBJ2-1
abundance: few
v_gene: TRBV7-8
d_gene: TRBD2

CDR3aa: CASSDPDTHFSSYEQYF
CDR3nt: TGCGCCAGCAGTGATCCGGACACCCATTTCTCGTCCTACGAGCAGTACTTC
j_gene: TRBJ2-7
abundance: NA
v_gene: TRBV10-2
d_gene: NA

CDR3aa: CAIQGLADYNEQFF
CDR3nt: TGTGCCATCCAGGGACTAGCGGACTACAATGAGCAGTTCTTC
j_gene: TRBJ2-1
abundance: once
v_gene: TRBV2
d_gene: TRBD2

CDR3aa: CASSQEVTEPNIQYF
CDR3nt: TGTGCCAGCAGCCAAGAGGTGACGGAGCCAAACATTCAGTACTTC
j_gene: TRBJ2-4
abundance: NA
v_gene: TRBV4-2
d_gene: NA

CDR3aa: CASSEAGSRGEQFF
CDR3nt: TGTGCCAGCAGTGAAGCGGGGTCTAGGGGTGAGCAGTTCTTC
j_gene: TRBJ2-1
abundance: NA
v_gene: TRBV6-1
d_gene: NA

CDR3aa: CTSSPGDRGHNSNQPQHF
CDR3nt: TGCACCAGCAGCCCGGGGGACAGGGGACATAATAGCAATCAGCCCCAGCATTTT
j_gene: TRBJ1-5
abundance: NA
v_gene: TRBV1
d_gene: NA

CDR3aa: CASSQGLAGAWGTDTQYF
CDR3nt: TGTGCCAGCAGCCAAGGTCTAGCGGGGGCGTGGGGTACAGATACGCAGTATTTT
j_gene: TRBJ2-3
abundance: NA
v_gene: TRBV4-2
d_gene: TRBD2

CDR3aa: CAWDPLRGLAGYTF
CDR3nt: TGTGCCTGGGACCCACTCAGGGGCCTGGCCGGCTACACCTTC
j_gene: TRBJ1-2
abundance: NA
v_gene: TRBV30
d_gene: NA

CDR3aa: CASSQVNSPGEAFF
CDR3nt: TGCGCCAGCAGCCAAGTGAACAGCCCAGGTGAAGCTTTCTTT
j_gene: TRBJ1-1
abundance: NA
v_gene: TRBV4-3
d_gene: NA

CDR3aa: CASSLIDRGQPQHF
CDR3nt: TGCGCCAGCAGTTTAATTGACCGGGGTCAGCCCCAGCATTTT
j_gene: TRBJ1-5
abundance: NA
v_gene: TRBV10-2
d_gene: NA

CDR3aa: CAWTFPPVTEAFF
CDR3nt: TGTGCCTGGACCTTCCCCCCTGTCACTGAAGCTTTCTTT
j_gene: TRBJ1-1
abundance: NA
v_gene: TRBV30
d_gene: NA

CDR3aa: CASSEHSTGSPLHF
CDR3nt: TGCGCCAGCAGTGAACACAGTACGGGATCACCCCTCCACTTT
j_gene: TRBJ1-6
abundance: NA
v_gene: TRBV10-1
d_gene: NA

CDR3aa: CASSLTGPMAGKLFF
CDR3nt: TGTGCCAGCAGCTTAACGGGTCCGATGGCCGGGAAGCTGTTTTTT
j_gene: TRBJ2-2
abundance: NA
v_gene: TRBV7-3
d_gene: NA

CDR3aa: CASSQEEGNEKLFF
CDR3nt: TGTGCCAGCAGCCAAGAGGAGGGGAATGAAAAACTGTTTTTT
j_gene: TRBJ1-4
abundance: once
v_gene: TRBV3-1/TRBV3-2
d_gene: NA

CDR3aa: CASSPRPGDTQYF
CDR3nt: TGTGCCAGCAGCCCCCGTCCGGGAGATACGCAGTATTTT
j_gene: TRBJ2-3
abundance: NA
v_gene: TRBV5-6
d_gene: NA

CDR3aa: CAWGTGLNYGYTF
CDR3nt: TGTGCCTGGGGGACGGGACTGAACTATGGCTACACCTTC
j_gene: TRBJ1-2
abundance: NA
v_gene: TRBV30
d_gene: NA

CDR3aa: CASSSTGFSGYTF
CDR3nt: TGTGCCAGCAGCTCCACAGGGTTTAGCGGCTACACCTTC
j_gene: TRBJ1-2
abundance: NA
v_gene: TRBV12-3/TRBV12-4
d_gene: NA

CDR3aa: CASSFKTGGISYNEQFF
CDR3nt: TGTGCCAGCAGTTTTAAGACAGGGGGCATATCCTACAATGAGCAGTTCTTC
j_gene: TRBJ2-1
abundance: NA
v_gene: TRBV2
d_gene: TRBD1

CDR3aa: CASSQGGVKQFF
CDR3nt: TGTGCCAGCAGCCAAGGGGGGGTTAAGCAGTTCTTC
j_gene: TRBJ2-1
abundance: once
v_gene: TRBV3-1/TRBV3-2
d_gene: NA

CDR3aa: CASSPGTGSYEQYF
CDR3nt: TGTGCCAGCTCACCTGGGACAGGGTCCTACGAGCAGTACTTC
j_gene: TRBJ2-7
abundance: NA
v_gene: TRBV18
d_gene: TRBD1

CDR3aa: CASSPHDYGYTF
CDR3nt: TGTGCCAGCAGTCCCCATGACTATGGCTACACCTTC
j_gene: TRBJ1-2
abundance: NA
v_gene: TRBV12-3/TRBV12-4
d_gene: NA

CDR3aa: CASSIPGLAGEQETQYF
CDR3nt: TGTGCCAGTAGTATCCCGGGACTAGCGGGGGAACAAGAGACCCAGTACTTC
j_gene: TRBJ2-5
abundance: NA
v_gene: TRBV19
d_gene: TRBD2

CDR3aa: CASSEDRVYSPLHF
CDR3nt: TGTGCCAGCAGTGAAGACAGGGTCTATTCACCCCTCCACTTT
j_gene: TRBJ1-6
abundance: NA
v_gene: TRBV6-1
d_gene: NA

CDR3aa: CASSQDRDYGYTF
CDR3nt: TGTGCCAGCAGCCAAGACCGAGACTATGGCTACACCTTC
j_gene: TRBJ1-2
abundance: NA
v_gene: TRBV14
d_gene: NA

CDR3aa: CASSQGHPSGNTIYF
CDR3nt: TGTGCCAGCAGCCAAGGACACCCCTCTGGAAACACCATATATTTT
j_gene: TRBJ1-3
abundance: NA
v_gene: TRBV16
d_gene: NA

CDR3aa: CASSPDLGGYTEAFF
CDR3nt: TGTGCCAGCAGCCCAGACTTGGGAGGTTACACTGAAGCTTTCTTT
j_gene: TRBJ1-1
abundance: NA
v_gene: TRBV3-1/TRBV3-2
d_gene: NA

CDR3aa: CASSLGRDNSPLHF
CDR3nt: TGTGCCAGCAGCTTAGGCAGGGATAATTCACCCCTCCACTTT
j_gene: TRBJ1-6
abundance: NA
v_gene: TRBV7-9
d_gene: NA

CDR3aa: CASSYSGPAVNTEAFF
CDR3nt: TGTGCCAGCAGTTATAGCGGACCTGCCGTGAACACTGAAGCTTTCTTT
j_gene: TRBJ1-1
abundance: NA
v_gene: TRBV6-5
d_gene: NA

CDR3aa: CASSPGGQTNYGYTF
CDR3nt: TGCGCCAGCAGCCCCGGTGGACAGACTAACTATGGCTACACCTTC
j_gene: TRBJ1-2
abundance: NA
v_gene: TRBV5-1
d_gene: NA

CDR3aa: CASNRGETQYF
CDR3nt: TGTGCCAGCAACAGGGGCGAGACCCAGTACTTC
j_gene: TRBJ2-5
abundance: NA
v_gene: TRBV25-1
d_gene: TRBD1

CDR3aa: CASSQFPRYYLNQPQHF
CDR3nt: TGTGCCAGCAGCCAATTTCCCAGGTATTATCTCAATCAGCCCCAGCATTTT
j_gene: TRBJ1-5
abundance: NA
v_gene: TRBV3-1/TRBV3-2
d_gene: NA

CDR3aa: CASSQPQGSAAFF
CDR3nt: TGTGCCAGCAGCCAACCCCAGGGGTCGGCAGCTTTCTTT
j_gene: TRBJ1-1
abundance: NA
v_gene: TRBV3-1/TRBV3-2
d_gene: NA

CDR3aa: CASSLGQGPGNTIYF
CDR3nt: TGTGCCAGCAGCCTAGGACAGGGGCCTGGAAACACCATATATTTT
j_gene: TRBJ1-3
abundance: NA
v_gene: TRBV7-3
d_gene: TRBD1

CDR3aa: CASISGGVRGETQYF
CDR3nt: TGTGCCAGCATCTCGGGGGGCGTCAGGGGAGAGACCCAGTACTTC
j_gene: TRBJ2-5
abundance: NA
v_gene: TRBV3-1/TRBV3-2
d_gene: NA

CDR3aa: CASSQEFSGSRGGNTIYF
CDR3nt: TGCGCCAGCAGCCAAGAATTTAGTGGTTCCCGGGGAGGAAACACCATATATTTT
j_gene: TRBJ1-3
abundance: NA
v_gene: TRBV4-3
d_gene: NA

CDR3aa: CASSSAGGRVYEQYF
CDR3nt: TGTGCCAGCAGCTCCGCGGGGGGCAGGGTCTACGAGCAGTACTTC
j_gene: TRBJ2-7
abundance: NA
v_gene: TRBV7-2
d_gene: TRBD2

CDR3aa: CASSGERLVETQYF
CDR3nt: TGCGCCAGCAGTGGCGAGAGACTAGTGGAGACCCAGTACTTC
j_gene: TRBJ2-5
abundance: NA
v_gene: TRBV10-2
d_gene: NA

CDR3aa: CASTFLNEKLFF
CDR3nt: TGTGCCAGCACCTTCCTTAATGAAAAACTGTTTTTT
j_gene: TRBJ1-4
abundance: few
v_gene: TRBV6-5
d_gene: NA

CDR3aa: CASSEVGQRIEPQHF
CDR3nt: TGTGCCAGCAGTGAGGTGGGACAGCGGATCGAGCCCCAGCATTTT
j_gene: TRBJ1-5
abundance: NA
v_gene: TRBV2
d_gene: TRBD1

CDR3aa: CASSPSLGANTEAFF
CDR3nt: TGTGCCAGCAGCCCCAGTTTGGGGGCGAACACTGAAGCTTTCTTT
j_gene: TRBJ1-1
abundance: NA
v_gene: TRBV3-1/TRBV3-2
d_gene: NA

CDR3aa: CASSLAANQPQHF
CDR3nt: TGTGCCAGCAGCTTAGCAGCTAATCAGCCCCAGCATTTT
j_gene: TRBJ1-5
abundance: NA
v_gene: TRBV7-9
d_gene: NA

CDR3aa: CASSQKTGASNYGYTF
CDR3nt: TGCGCCAGCAGCCAAAAAACAGGAGCGTCTAACTATGGCTACACCTTC
j_gene: TRBJ1-2
abundance: NA
v_gene: TRBV4-1
d_gene: NA

CDR3aa: CASSRGYTGELFF
CDR3nt: TGTGCCAGCAGTAGGGGGTACACCGGGGAGCTGTTTTTT
j_gene: TRBJ2-2
abundance: NA
v_gene: TRBV6-5
d_gene: NA

CDR3aa: CASSQEAIAWNIQYF
CDR3nt: TGTGCCAGCAGCCAAGAGGCAATAGCGTGGAACATTCAGTACTTC
j_gene: TRBJ2-4
abundance: NA
v_gene: TRBV3-1/TRBV3-2
d_gene: NA

CDR3aa: CASSPGGQGLIGAFF
CDR3nt: TGTGCCAGCTCACCGGGGGGACAGGGGCTAATAGGAGCTTTCTTT
j_gene: TRBJ1-1
abundance: NA
v_gene: TRBV18
d_gene: TRBD1

CDR3aa: CASSQVLGAMGYTF
CDR3nt: TGCGCCAGCAGCCAAGTTCTGGGGGCGATGGGCTACACCTTC
j_gene: TRBJ1-2
abundance: NA
v_gene: TRBV4-1
d_gene: NA

CDR3aa: CASRGSGGAADTQYF
CDR3nt: TGCGCCAGCAGAGGGAGCGGGGGGGCAGCAGATACGCAGTATTTT
j_gene: TRBJ2-3
abundance: once
v_gene: TRBV5-1
d_gene: TRBD2

CDR3aa: CASSLAGAQETQYF
CDR3nt: TGTGCCAGCAGCTTAGCGGGGGCCCAAGAGACCCAGTACTTC
j_gene: TRBJ2-5
abundance: NA
v_gene: TRBV7-2
d_gene: NA

CDR3aa: CASRGGFTEAFF
CDR3nt: TGTGCCAGCAGGGGGGGTTTCACTGAAGCTTTCTTT
j_gene: TRBJ1-1
abundance: NA
v_gene: TRBV6-5
d_gene: NA

CDR3aa: CASRTGGLNTEAFF
CDR3nt: TGTGCCAGCAGGACAGGGGGTCTGAACACTGAAGCTTTCTTT
j_gene: TRBJ1-1
abundance: NA
v_gene: TRBV6-5
d_gene: TRBD1

CDR3aa: CASSEHQQETQYF
CDR3nt: TGTGCCAGCAGTGAACATCAACAAGAGACCCAGTACTTC
j_gene: TRBJ2-5
abundance: NA
v_gene: TRBV6-1
d_gene: NA

CDR3aa: CASSRGGLAWDEQFF
CDR3nt: TGTGCCAGCAGTCGGGGGGGACTAGCTTGGGATGAGCAGTTCTTC
j_gene: TRBJ2-1
abundance: NA
v_gene: TRBV27
d_gene: TRBD2

CDR3aa: CASSEAPGFNQPQHF
CDR3nt: TGTGCCAGCAGTGAAGCGCCAGGGTTTAATCAGCCCCAGCATTTT
j_gene: TRBJ1-5
abundance: few
v_gene: TRBV2
d_gene: NA

CDR3aa: CASRLLKTGLNSPLHF
CDR3nt: TGTGCCAGCAGACTACTTAAGACAGGGTTGAATTCACCCCTCCACTTT
j_gene: TRBJ1-6
abundance: NA
v_gene: TRBV28
d_gene: TRBD1

CDR3aa: CASSLGPGPEAFF
CDR3nt: TGTGCCAGCAGCTTAGGCCCAGGTCCTGAAGCTTTCTTT
j_gene: TRBJ1-1
abundance: NA
v_gene: TRBV13
d_gene: NA

CDR3aa: CASSPRDRDFYGYTF
CDR3nt: TGTGCCAGCAGCCCCCGGGACAGGGACTTCTATGGCTACACCTTC
j_gene: TRBJ1-2
abundance: NA
v_gene: TRBV3-1/TRBV3-2
d_gene: TRBD1

CDR3aa: CASSDSARVGNTQYF
CDR3nt: TGTGCCAGCAGTGACTCGGCCAGGGTGGGGAATACGCAGTATTTT
j_gene: TRBJ2-3
abundance: NA
v_gene: TRBV6-4
d_gene: NA

CDR3aa: CASSPGTVQETQYF
CDR3nt: TGCGCCAGCAGCCCCGGGACTGTACAAGAGACCCAGTACTTC
j_gene: TRBJ2-5
abundance: NA
v_gene: TRBV5-1
d_gene: NA